The 8 T cell receptor beta chains below were found in one sample sequenced in a study of blood T cell repertoires in COVID-19. The protocol was immunoSEQ multiplex PCR, while the TCRdb copy is restricted to in-frame clones and leaves out a portion. The table shows fewer than 300,000 clones, with 88% occurring only once. The specimen sequenced was peripheral blood. The receptor set was obtained from a man in his sixties who had recovered from COVID-19.

This clone was seen a single time. This rearrangement joins TRBV19 to TRBJ1-5; D gene unclear. The CDR3 spans 15 residues. V was trimmed by 3 bases and J by 3 bases, leaving 12 bases between them. Per germline, CDR1 LNHDA and CDR2 SQIVND (reference sequence). CDR3 nucleotides: TGTGCCAGTAGTATGGATACTACCTCCAATCAGCCCCAGCATTTT. As protein: CASSMDTTSNQPQHF. The full variable domain, its missing parts supplied by reference TRBV19 and TRBJ1-5, is DGGITQSPKYLFRKEGQNVTLSCEQNLNHDAMYWYRQDPGQGLRLIYYSQIVNDFQKGDIAEGYSVSREKKESFPLTVTSAQKNPTAFYLCASSMDTTSNQPQHFGDGTRLSIL.

This chain uses TRBV6-5 with TRBJ1-2, with a weak D call TRBD1 (6 bases). The CDR3 has 15 amino acids. V was shortened by 6 bases and J by 2 bases, with 16 bases between the two germline ends. CDR1 is MNHEY, CDR2 SVGAGI, per germline. The CDR3: CASRDQGYQNYGYTF. CDR3 DNA: TGTGCCAGCAGGGATCAGGGGTATCAGAACTATGGCTACACCTTC.

This chain links TRBV6-1 with TRBJ2-7; D is perhaps TRBD1 (5 bases). Trimming took 1 base from V and 6 from J, leaving 7 bases between them. From germline, CDR1 is MNHNS and CDR2 SASEGT. CDR3 length: 12 amino acids. The CDR3: CASSEGGAEQYF. In DNA, the CDR3 is TGTGCCAGCAGTGAAGGGGGCGCCGAGCAGTACTTC.

On this clone: The identical CDR3 is also encoded by other nucleotide sequences in the sample. The rearrangement joins TRBV12-3 or TRBV12-4 to TRBJ2-5; TRBD1 aligns across 8 bases. CDR3 length: 13 amino acids. V dropped 6 bases and J dropped 4; count of bases not matched to a gene: 4. The DNA for the CDR3 is TGTGCCAGCAGGAGGACAGGGAGAGAGACCCAGTACTTC. Amino acids: CASRRTGRETQYF.

Many counts were recorded for this clone. The chain joins TRBV7-9 to TRBJ2-2; 9 nucleotides align to TRBD1. Germline V lookup: CDR1 SEHNR, CDR2 FQNEAQ (reference sequence). The CDR3 runs to 16 residues. Losses at the gene ends were 4 bases for V and 0 bases for J; bases not matched to a gene: 3. The CDR3 DNA reads TGTGCCAGCAGCTACCGACAGGGGGCGAACACCGGGGAGCTGTTTTTT. Translation: CASSYRQGANTGELFF.

J is TRBJ2-5 and V is TRBV14, with no clear D. The CDR3 has 15 amino acids. Trimming left V 4 bases short and J 4 bases short, with 16 bases between. Germline values: CDR1 SGHDN, CDR2 FVKESK. The CDR3 DNA follows: TGTGCCAGCAGCCCGTCATGGAAAGCAGGAGAGACCCAGTACTTC. Its translation is CASSPSWKAGETQYF.

The rearrangement uses TRBV7-8 and TRBJ2-1; 7 bases fit TRBD1. The germline gives CDR1 SGHVS, CDR2 FQNEAQ. The CDR3 is 15 amino acids. V dropped 3 bases and J dropped 0; count of bases not matched to a gene: 2. The DNA of the CDR3 is TGTGCCAGCAGCTTGGACAGGAGCTCCTACAATGAGCAGTTCTTC. This sequence encodes CASSLDRSSYNEQFF.

The chain joins TRBV27 to TRBJ2-2; maybe TRBD1 (6 bases). CDR3 length: 12 amino acids. In germline, CDR1 is MNHEY, CDR2 SMNVEV (reference sequence). Trimming removed 8 bases from V and 7 bases from J, with 11 bases in between. CDR3 protein: CASSTGFGELFF. DNA for the CDR3: TGTGCCAGCTCTACAGGGTTCGGGGAGCTGTTTTTT.